A single sample is the source of the 27 T cell receptor beta chains below, sequenced in a study of beta chain features in type 1 diabetes. All of the isolated RNA was reverse transcribed, so expressed TCRB transcripts were sequenced. Sequencing was performed with immunoSEQ multiplex PCR; in TCRdb, only in-frame clones are kept and a portion is missing. Among some 500,000 clones, 10% to 12% were seen once, and the ten largest hold more than 0.045%. Material: naive CD4+ T cells from blood. The receptor source for this set is a woman aged 18-35 years in good health.

The chain is built from TRBV9 and TRBJ1-2; possible D gene TRBD1, 6 bases. Germline V gene lookup returns CDR1 SGDLS and CDR2 YYNGEE. The V end lost 3 bases, the J end lost 3 bases, and 9 bases lay between the germline ends. The CDR3 contains 13 residues. For the CDR3, the DNA is TGTGCCAGCAGCGCGGACAGATACTATGGCTACACCTTC. Translated, it gives CASSADRYYGYTF.

This clone has only a few counts. The chain employs TRBV18 and TRBJ2-7; 7 bases fit TRBD1. Per the germline V gene, CDR1 is KGHSH and CDR2 is LQKENI. Germline trimming cut 3 bases from V and 3 bases from J; bases unmatched to any gene: 5. The CDR3 has 14 residues. The CDR3 sequence: CASSPRQGGYEQYF. The CDR3 nucleotides are TGTGCCAGCTCACCCCGACAGGGTGGCTACGAGCAGTACTTC.

This clone was seen a few times. This chain joins TRBV29-1 and TRBJ2-3, with unresolved D. V was clipped by 5 bases and J by 2 bases, with 14 bases between them. The CDR3 consists of 14 residues. Germline V gives CDR1 SQVTM, CDR2 ANQGSEA. This chain's CDR3 is CSVNNPETTDTQYF. Here the CDR3 DNA reads TGCAGCGTTAACAACCCGGAAACCACAGATACGCAGTATTTT.

The chain uses TRBV6-5 and TRBJ2-1; D could derive from TRBD1 or TRBD2 (5 bases each). Trimming took off 7 bases at V and 4 bases at J, with 11 bases between the two ends. Germline V gene sequence: CDR1 MNHEY, CDR2 SVGAGI. This CDR3 spans 13 amino acids. Written as DNA, the CDR3 is TGTGCCAGCACCCGGGACGGGTACAATGAGCAGTTCTTC. Residues: CASTRDGYNEQFF.

J is TRBJ2-7 and V is TRBV7-9; no definite D call. Germline V gene sequence: CDR1 SEHNR, CDR2 FQNEAQ (reference sequence). V was clipped by 8 bases and J by 0 bases, with 8 bases between them. The CDR3 totals 12 residues. CDR3 residues: CASGRSSYEQYF. Written as DNA, the CDR3 is TGTGCCAGCGGCAGGAGCTCCTACGAGCAGTACTTC.

This chain uses TRBV6-5 with TRBJ2-1; the match to TRBD2 covers 16 bases. V lost 7 bases to trimming and J lost 10 bases; unmatched junction nucleotides: 7. The CDR3 length is 15 residues. Germline CDR1 is MNHEY and CDR2 is SVGAGI. CDR3 amino acids: CASTVGTSGRAEQFF. CDR3 sequence (DNA): TGTGCCAGCACCGTCGGGACTAGCGGGAGGGCAGAGCAGTTCTTC.

This clone was counted a few times. The V call is TRBV29-1, the J call TRBJ1-5; TRBD1 agrees at 9 bases. CDR1 and CDR2 (germline): SQVTM, ANQGSEA. CDR3 length: 13 amino acids. Germline trimming cut 4 bases from V and 8 bases from J; bases unmatched to any gene: 6. The CDR3 is CSVARDRDEPQHF. The CDR3 DNA reads as TGCAGCGTTGCCCGGGACAGGGATGAGCCCCAGCATTTT. The full variable domain, rest sourced from reference TRBV29-1 and TRBJ1-5, is SAVISQKPSRDICQRGTSLTIQCQVDSQVTMMFWYRQQPGQSLTLIATANQGSEATYESGFVIDKFPISRPNLTFSTLTVSNMSPEDSSIYLCSVARDRDEPQHFGDGTRLSIL.

This clone has just a few counts. This sequence joins TRBV7-9 and TRBJ2-1; perhaps D is TRBD1 or TRBD2 (6 bases each). This CDR3 is 15 amino acids long. The germline V gene encodes CDR1 SEHNR and CDR2 FQNEAQ (reference sequence). V was cut by 2 bases and J by 8 bases, with 16 bases left in between. Here the CDR3 reads CASSLSGATAYEQFF. The CDR3 DNA sequence: TGTGCCAGCAGCTTATCGGGGGCAACGGCGTATGAGCAGTTCTTC.

This clone was found a few times. V and J are TRBV5-1 and TRBJ2-5; no reliable D call. Trimming removed 1 base at V and 3 bases at J, with 4 bases between. The CDR3 covers 12 residues. Germline V gives CDR1 SGHRS, CDR2 YFSETQ. The CDR3 loop reads CASSLTKETQYF. CDR3 sequence (DNA): TGCGCCAGCAGCTTGACTAAAGAGACCCAGTACTTC.

The chain recombines TRBV7-9 with TRBJ1-2; D gene unclear. The CDR3 runs 14 residues. CDR1 and CDR2 (germline): SEHNR, FQNEAQ (reference sequence). With 2 bases removed from V and 4 bases from J, the gap between germline ends came to 11 bases. The CDR3 spells CASSLMGITYGYTF. The CDR3 DNA follows: TGTGCCAGCAGCTTAATGGGTATCACCTATGGCTACACCTTC.

This clone has more than one count but fewer than ten. The genes are TRBV6-1 and TRBJ2-3; D unclear. CDR3 length: 14 residues. Germline CDR1 MNHNS, CDR2 SASEGT. The V end lost 2 bases, the J end lost 8 bases, and 14 bases lay between the germline ends. The CDR3 region is CASSEFGPVGTQYF. The CDR3 DNA reads TGTGCCAGCAGTGAATTCGGGCCAGTTGGTACGCAGTATTTT.

This clone was seen repeatedly, ten times or more. The chain carries TRBV14 and TRBJ2-7; a weak D match, TRBD2 (6 bases). The CDR3 consists of 15 residues. The germline V and J ends were trimmed by 5 bases and 2 bases, with 16 bases remaining between them. Per the germline V gene, CDR1 is SGHDN and CDR2 is FVKESK. CDR3 region: CASSGHLGGAYEQYF. The CDR3 bases are TGTGCCAGCAGCGGGCACCTGGGAGGCGCCTACGAGCAGTACTTC.

This clone was detected only a few times. The chain combines TRBV4-1 with TRBJ2-3; D call uncertain. The germline V gene encodes CDR1 MGHRA and CDR2 YSYEKL. CDR3 size: 16 residues. Between the trimmed V and J ends, which lost 4 bases and 6 bases, there was a span of 20 bases. The CDR3 DNA sequence: TGCGCCAGCAGCCGCATACCGGGTTCGGGCCGGGATACGCAGTATTTT. Its translation is CASSRIPGSGRDTQYF.

This clone has just a few counts. The CDR3, as DNA: TGCGCCAGCAGCTTGGATCCCGCCGCCGGCAGCACAGATACGCAGTATTTT. Residues: CASSLDPAAGSTDTQYF. The chain joins TRBV5-1 to TRBJ2-3; D is unclear. Germline-derived CDR1 and CDR2 are SGHRS and YFSETQ. Between the trimmed V and J ends, which lost 0 bases and 0 bases, there was a span of 14 bases. The CDR3 is 17 amino acids.

This clone occurred a few times. V gene TRBV30 combines with J gene TRBJ2-7; 8 positions match TRBD2. Germline V gene lookup returns CDR1 GTSNPN and CDR2 SVGIG (reference sequence). The junction had 8 bases not matched to a gene; V was cut back by 4 bases and J by 9 bases. This CDR3 region has 12 residues. The CDR3 region has the DNA TGTGCCTGGAAACTAGCGGCTCTGGGGCAGTACTTC. Its protein product is CAWKLAALGQYF.

The chain is built from TRBV10-3 and TRBJ2-7; TRBD1 matches at 7 bases. The CDR3 is made up of 13 amino acids. Per the germline V gene, CDR1 is ENHRY and CDR2 is SYGVKD. The V segment lost 3 bases and the J segment 4 bases; nucleotides outside the gene matches: 3. CDR3 DNA: TGTGCCATCAGTGACTGGGACAGATACGAGCAGTACGTC. This translates into CAISDWDRYEQYV.

V is TRBV6-6 and J is TRBJ1-5, with 7 bases aligning to TRBD1. The CDR3 extends over 14 amino acids. J was trimmed by 6 bases and V by 0 bases; bases with no gene match: 2. In germline, CDR1 is MNHNY, CDR2 SVGAGI (reference sequence). CDR3 nucleotides: TGTGCCAGCAGTTACTCGGCAGGGGGTCAGCCCCAGCATTTT. Protein sequence: CASSYSAGGQPQHF.

The rearrangement uses TRBV7-2 and TRBJ2-5; the D is unclear. V dropped 5 bases and J dropped 0 bases, with 7 bases sitting between them. The germline V gene encodes CDR1 SGHTA and CDR2 FQGNSA. The CDR3 runs 13 residues. This CDR3 reads CASSATHQETQYF. The CDR3 DNA reads TGTGCCAGCAGCGCGACACACCAAGAGACCCAGTACTTC.

This chain connects TRBV7-2 to TRBJ2-1; the D is unclear. In germline, CDR1 is SGHTA, CDR2 FQGNSA. V dropped 5 bases and J dropped 9 bases, with 14 bases sitting between them. The CDR3 has 13 amino acids. The CDR3 region has the DNA TGTGCCAGCAGCCCCCGCCGTGGAGTTGAGCAGTTCTTC. Translating gives CASSPRRGVEQFF.

The gene calls are TRBV18 and TRBJ2-1; D unclear. V was pared by 5 bases and J by 2 bases, with 13 bases between. CDR3 length equals 15 residues. Per the germline V gene, CDR1 is KGHSH and CDR2 is LQKENI. The CDR3 protein is CASSEQPETYNEQFF. CDR3 DNA sequence: TGTGCCAGCTCAGAACAGCCAGAGACCTACAATGAGCAGTTCTTC.

The rearrangement links TRBV7-2 to TRBJ1-2, with 8 positions matching TRBD1. With V trimmed by 6 bases and J by 4 bases, 4 bases remained unmatched. This CDR3 region has 13 residues. The germline CDR1 and CDR2 sequences are SGHTA and FQGNSA. The CDR3 DNA sequence: TGTGCCAGCAGGCGACAGGGGACCTATGGCTACACCTTC. Residues: CASRRQGTYGYTF.

This clone has more than one count but fewer than ten. The chain combines TRBV29-1 with TRBJ2-2, with 12 bases matching TRBD2. The V segment lost 1 base and the J segment 6 bases; nucleotides outside the gene matches: 9. The germline V gene encodes CDR1 SQVTM and CDR2 ANQGSEA. CDR3 size: 17 residues. CDR3 nucleotide sequence: TGCAGCGTTGAAGGTGGCCTAGCGGGAGGGTTGGCCGGGGAGCTGTTTTTT. It translates to CSVEGGLAGGLAGELFF.

A few counts support this clone. The V and J genes are TRBV5-6 and TRBJ2-7, with D perhaps assigned TRBD1 or TRBD2 (5 bases each). V was clipped by 2 bases and J by 6 bases, with 15 bases between them. The CDR3 runs to 14 residues. Germline V gives CDR1 SGHDT, CDR2 YYEEEE. In nucleotides, the CDR3 is TGTGCCAGCAGCTTCCGGGGCCCTCCTAGCGAGCAGTACGTC. Residues: CASSFRGPPSEQYV.

The V call is TRBV5-1, the J call TRBJ2-5; TRBD1 matches 7 bases. With 0 bases clipped from V and 3 bases from J, the junction kept 5 bases outside the gene matches. Looked up from germline, CDR1 is SGHRS and CDR2 is YFSETQ. This CDR3 spans 15 amino acids. As DNA, the CDR3 is TGCGCCAGCAGCTTGGGCGACAGGGACAAAGAGACCCAGTACTTC. Its protein is CASSLGDRDKETQYF.

The rearrangement uses TRBV5-1 and TRBJ2-3; D is undetermined. CDR1 and CDR2 (germline): SGHRS, YFSETQ. CDR3 length: 12 residues. The V gene lost 4 bases and the J gene lost 4 bases, with 7 bases spanning the gap. This CDR3 is CASSVDSDTQYF. CDR3 nucleotides: TGCGCCAGCAGCGTAGATTCAGATACGCAGTATTTT.

This clone showed up many times. This specimen includes other DNA sequences encoding the same CDR3. The V gene is TRBV9, the J gene TRBJ2-3; no firm D call. This CDR3 has 13 amino acids. V lost 0 bases to trimming and J lost 1 base, with 3 bases between them. Germline values: CDR1 SGDLS, CDR2 YYNGEE. The CDR3 DNA follows: TGTGCCAGCAGCGTAGCAGGCACAGATACGCAGTATTTT. Translated: CASSVAGTDTQYF.

The J gene is TRBJ2-1, the V gene TRBV9, with TRBD1 as a possible D gene (5 bases). Germline V gene data show CDR1 as SGDLS and CDR2 as YYNGEE. CDR3 size: 14 residues. Trimming removed 1 base from V and 3 bases from J, with 8 bases in between. The CDR3 is CASSVSRVYNEQFF. The DNA of the CDR3 is TGTGCCAGCAGCGTAAGCAGGGTCTACAATGAGCAGTTCTTC.